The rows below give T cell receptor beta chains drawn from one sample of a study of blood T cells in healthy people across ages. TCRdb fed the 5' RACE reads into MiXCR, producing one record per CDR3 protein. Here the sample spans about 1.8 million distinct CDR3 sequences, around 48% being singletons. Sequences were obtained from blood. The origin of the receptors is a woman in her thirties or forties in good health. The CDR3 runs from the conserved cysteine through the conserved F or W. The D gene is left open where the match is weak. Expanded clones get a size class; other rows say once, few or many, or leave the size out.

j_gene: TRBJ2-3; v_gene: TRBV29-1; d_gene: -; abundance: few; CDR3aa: CSVESRWDTQYF; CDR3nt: TGCAGCGTTGAATCCCGGTGGGATACGCAGTATTTT
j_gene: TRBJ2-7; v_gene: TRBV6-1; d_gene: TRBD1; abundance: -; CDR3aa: CASSEIWDSPCEQYF; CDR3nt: TGTGCCAGCAGTGAAATATGGGACAGTCCCTGCGAGCAGTACTTC
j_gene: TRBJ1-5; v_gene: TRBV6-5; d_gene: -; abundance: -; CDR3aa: CASSKTTGGSNQPQHF; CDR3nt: TGTGCCAGCAGTAAGACCACCGGGGGAAGCAATCAGCCCCAGCATTTT
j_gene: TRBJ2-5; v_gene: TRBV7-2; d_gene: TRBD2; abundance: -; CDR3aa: CASSFTIRGEKTQYF; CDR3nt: TGTGCCAGCAGCTTTACGATACGGGGGGAGAAGACCCAGTACTTC
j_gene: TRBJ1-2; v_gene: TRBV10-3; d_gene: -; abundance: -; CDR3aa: CAITQESISGYTF; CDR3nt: TGTGCCATCACCCAGGAGTCCATTTCTGGCTACACCTTC
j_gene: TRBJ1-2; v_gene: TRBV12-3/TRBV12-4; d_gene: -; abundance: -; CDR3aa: CASSLRGLTGTSGYTF; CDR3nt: TGTGCCAGCAGTTTACGGGGGTTAACGGGGACTAGTGGCTACACCTTC
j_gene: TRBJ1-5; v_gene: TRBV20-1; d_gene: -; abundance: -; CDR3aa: CSAREPRGGRVQPQHF; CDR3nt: TGCAGTGCTAGAGAACCGAGGGGAGGGAGGGTGCAGCCCCAGCATTTT
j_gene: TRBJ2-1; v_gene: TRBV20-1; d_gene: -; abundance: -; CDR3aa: CSARERAGYNEQFF; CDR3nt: TGCAGTGCTAGGGAGCGGGCAGGGTACAATGAGCAGTTCTTC
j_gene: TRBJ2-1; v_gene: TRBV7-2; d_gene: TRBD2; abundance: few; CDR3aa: CASSPSGTSGGDEQFF; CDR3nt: TGTGCCAGCAGCCCCAGCGGGACTAGCGGGGGCGATGAGCAGTTCTTC
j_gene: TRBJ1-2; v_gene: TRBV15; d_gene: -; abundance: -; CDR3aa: CATSREHVRNYGYTF; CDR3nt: TGTGCCACCAGCAGAGAGCATGTGAGGAACTATGGCTACACCTTC
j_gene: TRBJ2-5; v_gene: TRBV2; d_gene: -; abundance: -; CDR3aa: CASSLTGTVGEETQYF; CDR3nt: TGTGCCAGCAGTCTTACCGGGACGGTCGGAGAAGAGACCCAGTACTTC
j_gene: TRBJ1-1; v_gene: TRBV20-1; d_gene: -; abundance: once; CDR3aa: CSASRPGALNTEAFF; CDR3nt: TGCAGTGCTAGTCGCCCGGGGGCGTTGAACACTGAAGCTTTCTTT
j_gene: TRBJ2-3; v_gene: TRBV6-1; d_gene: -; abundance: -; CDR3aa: CASSEGKGDTQYF; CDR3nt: TGTGCCAGCAGTGAAGGAAAAGGAGATACGCAGTATTTT
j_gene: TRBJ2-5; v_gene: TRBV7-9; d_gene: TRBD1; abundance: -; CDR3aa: CASSSGTDRQYF; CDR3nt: TGTGCCAGCAGCTCCGGGACAGACAGGCAGTACTTC
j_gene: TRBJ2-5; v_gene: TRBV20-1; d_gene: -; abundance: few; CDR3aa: CSVLNMDQETQYF; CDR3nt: TGCAGTGTCCTCAACATGGACCAAGAGACCCAGTACTTC
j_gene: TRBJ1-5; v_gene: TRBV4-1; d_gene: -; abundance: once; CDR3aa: CASSQVGRYQPQHF; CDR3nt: TGCGCCAGCAGCCAAGTTGGGAGGTACCAGCCCCAGCATTTT
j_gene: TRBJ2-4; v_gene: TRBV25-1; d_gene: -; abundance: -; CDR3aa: CAGSEWRTANIQYF; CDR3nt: TGTGCCGGCAGTGAATGGAGGACAGCCAACATTCAGTACTTC
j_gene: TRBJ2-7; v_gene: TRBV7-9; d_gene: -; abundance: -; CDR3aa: CASSLPQGTASNEQYF; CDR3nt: TGTGCCAGCAGCCTACCACAGGGCACCGCATCGAATGAGCAGTACTTC
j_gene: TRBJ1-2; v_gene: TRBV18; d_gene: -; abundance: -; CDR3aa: CASSPYDANRAANYGYTF; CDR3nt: TGTGCCAGCTCACCTTATGATGCCAACAGGGCAGCTAACTATGGCTACACCTTC
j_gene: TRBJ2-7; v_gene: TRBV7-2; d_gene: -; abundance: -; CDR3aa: CASSLGVGLYEQYF; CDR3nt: TGTGCCAGCAGTCTAGGGGTGGGCCTCTACGAGCAGTACTTC
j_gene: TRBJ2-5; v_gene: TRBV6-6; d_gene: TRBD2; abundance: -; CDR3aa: CASSLTSGGAEETQYF; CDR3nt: TGTGCCAGCAGTTTGACTAGCGGGGGGGCCGAAGAGACCCAGTACTTC
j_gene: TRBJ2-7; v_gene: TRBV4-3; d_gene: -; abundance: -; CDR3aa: CASSHVHGGAQDEQYF; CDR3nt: TGCGCCAGCAGCCATGTTCATGGGGGGGCTCAGGACGAGCAGTACTTC
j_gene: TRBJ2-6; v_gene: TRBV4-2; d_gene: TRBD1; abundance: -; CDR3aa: CASSQGSGTGWSGANVLTF; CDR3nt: TGTGCCAGCAGCCAAGGGTCCGGGACAGGGTGGTCTGGGGCCAACGTCCTGACTTTC
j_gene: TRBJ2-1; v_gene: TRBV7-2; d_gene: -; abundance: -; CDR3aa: CASSYKPLNNEQFF; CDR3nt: TGTGCCAGCAGCTATAAGCCCTTAAACAATGAGCAGTTCTTC
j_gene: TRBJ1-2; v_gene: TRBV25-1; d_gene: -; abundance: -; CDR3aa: CASSEWAGNNYGYTF; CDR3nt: TGTGCCAGCAGTGAATGGGCAGGAAATAACTATGGCTACACCTTC
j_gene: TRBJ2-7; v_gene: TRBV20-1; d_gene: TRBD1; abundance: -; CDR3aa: CSAPGDRGRYEQYF; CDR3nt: TGCAGTGCGCCAGGGGACAGGGGGCGGTACGAGCAGTACTTC
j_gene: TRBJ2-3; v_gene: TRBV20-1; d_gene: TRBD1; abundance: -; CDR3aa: CSAQLTGEGTDTQYF; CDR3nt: TGCAGTGCTCAATTGACAGGGGAAGGCACAGATACGCAGTATTTT
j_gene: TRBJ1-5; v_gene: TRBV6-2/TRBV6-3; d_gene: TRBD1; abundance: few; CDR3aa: CASKDYSGQGGQPQHF; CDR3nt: TGTGCCAGCAAGGACTACTCGGGACAGGGGGGTCAGCCCCAGCATTTT
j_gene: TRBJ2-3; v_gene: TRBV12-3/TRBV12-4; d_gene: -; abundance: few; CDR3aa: CASSHGLDTQYF; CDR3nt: TGTGCCAGCAGTCACGGGTTGGATACGCAGTATTTT